The TCR beta chain under discussion was sequenced for a study of CD8+ T cells in alopecia areata. Between the trimmed V and J ends, which lost 5 bases and 6 bases, there was a span of 23 bases. CDR1 LNHNV and CDR2 YYDKDF come from the germline V gene (reference sequence). This CDR3 contains 16 residues. Isolated RNA was reverse transcribed into cDNA used as the sequencing template. Measured with immunoSEQ multiplex PCR; TCRdb has only the in-frame clones, and not every one. This table has over 95,000 clones, roughly two thirds appearing once. Note on this clone: Antigen: not known.

Findings and caveats of the study: One nonresponder leaves baseline CD8+ expansion's link to response uncertain.

Indicated treatment: oral pan-JAK inhibitor, 5-10 mg twice daily. It was from alopecia areata patients that lesional scalp punch biopsies and peripheral blood were collected. Isolation of CD4+ and CD8+ T cells from PBMCs was achieved by sorting. Specimen: CD8+ T cells sorted from blood, collected at week 4, from a patient treated with tofacitinib. This receptor was identified in a human donor with alopecia areata. This chain joins TRBV15 and TRBJ2-7; the D gene is possibly TRBD2 (6 bases). CDR3 protein: CATSDHPPGVVCEQYF. CDR3 bases: TGTGCCACCAGCGATCACCCTCCGGGGGTAGTGTGCGAGCAGTACTTC.